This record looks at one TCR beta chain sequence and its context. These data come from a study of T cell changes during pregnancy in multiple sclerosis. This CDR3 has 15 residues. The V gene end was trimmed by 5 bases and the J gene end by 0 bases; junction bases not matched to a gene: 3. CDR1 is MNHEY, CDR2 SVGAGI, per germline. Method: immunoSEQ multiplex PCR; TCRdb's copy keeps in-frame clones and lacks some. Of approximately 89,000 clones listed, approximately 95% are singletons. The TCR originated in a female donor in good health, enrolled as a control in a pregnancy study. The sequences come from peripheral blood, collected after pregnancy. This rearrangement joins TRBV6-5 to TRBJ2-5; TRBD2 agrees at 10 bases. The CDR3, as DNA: TGTGCCAGCAGTCGAGCGGGAGGGTACCAAGAGACCCAGTACTTC. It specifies CASSRAGGYQETQYF.